This TCR beta chain was found in a study of T cells in Graves' hyperthyroidism and ophthalmopathy. Overall study results and limits: Most thyroid-expanded clonotypes above 0.001 were also found in blood. Ophthalmopathy was distinguished from stable hyperthyroidism by 13 V-J signatures.

Orbital computed tomography and thyroid ultrasound, together with serum TRAb and thyroxine and clinical symptoms, were used for diagnoses. PBMCs were collected from an approximately 10 ml volume of fresh peripheral blood. Concerning this clonotype itself: Antigen unknown.

There are 15 residues in the CDR3. Germline V gives CDR1 LGHNT, CDR2 FRNRAP. V lost 0 bases and J 6 bases, leaving 14 bases between the germline ends. TCR beta CDR3 sequences were amplified from RNA transcripts. Researchers ran a first-round RT-PCR on the TCR CDR3 using the HTBI primer set. TCRdb re-derived calls from the multiplex PCR reads in MiXCR, one entry per CDR3 protein. The profile shows hundreds of thousands of distinct CDR3 sequences, 38% of them singletons. The chain combines TRBV12-5 with TRBJ2-5, with D perhaps being TRBD1 or TRBD2 (5 bases each). Material for sequencing was blood. The origin of this receptor is a man between 18 and 35 years old with Graves' hyperthyroidism. CDR3: CASGLVLGDLKTQYF. Written as DNA, the CDR3 is TGTGCTAGTGGTTTGGTACTCGGGGACCTGAAGACCCAGTACTTC.